The clone carrying this TCR beta chain has a handful of counts. Trimming left V 2 bases short and J 0 bases short, with 16 bases between. CDR3 length: 17 amino acids. This record comes from a study of blood T cells in healthy people across ages. A second PCR, run for about 7 to 11 cycles, used a sample-barcoded 5' primer plus a J-beta primer mix. In TCRdb, the 5' RACE reads were re-called with MiXCR into one record per CDR3 protein. The data contain 700,000 to 850,000 distinct CDR3 sequences, roughly 35% of them singletons. The rearrangement uses TRBV12-3 or TRBV12-4 and TRBJ1-1, with D maybe TRBD1 (5 bases). The receptor was isolated from a man between 18 and 29 years old in good health. Sequencing used blood. Written as DNA, the CDR3 is TGTGCCAGCAGTTTATGGGACCCTGCTCACATGAACACTGAAGCTTTCTTT. Amino acid sequence: CASSLWDPAHMNTEAFF.